The clone carrying this T cell receptor beta chain was counted between two and nine times. Its antigen remains unidentified. The data originate from a study of metastatic and nonmetastatic thyroid tumors. Study-level background: For malignant and benign thyroid patients, tumor or nodule tissue and blood were the sources whose repertoires were compared.

Thyroid surgery was performed in patients who had received no treatment beforehand. Germline trimming cut 2 bases from V and 7 bases from J; bases unmatched to any gene: 8. The CDR3 length is 16 residues. Germline-derived CDR1 and CDR2 are LGHNA and YSLEER. In the original processing: It was from CDR3 differences across clinicopathological groups that a distant-metastasis classifier for papillary thyroid cancer was built. TCRdb re-processed the PCR reads through MiXCR. The V and J calls follow TCRdb's processing rather than the paper's. Of some 25,000 clones listed, about 20% are singletons. Study-level findings and limits: The study reportedly found significantly higher TCR beta diversity in malignant thyroid tumors than benign nodules, in blood and tumor.

Sequencing was carried out using blood. The chain employs TRBV4-3 and TRBJ1-6, with 7 positions matching TRBD1. This TCR derives from a female donor with papillary thyroid cancer or a benign thyroid nodule (not recorded which). Some clones in this sample may be carry-over from other donors' samples. CDR3 bases: TGCGCCAGCAGCCAATATGTGCAGGGGGACAATTCACCCCTCCACTTT. Translating it yields CASSQYVQGDNSPLHF.